Listed below are T cell receptor beta chains from one sample, sequenced in a study of PD-L1 blockade in urothelial cancer. Sequenced by immunoSEQ multiplex PCR; TCRdb stores in-frame clones only, minus some. The repertoire holds approximately 83,000 clones, with approximately 87% as singletons. The specimen comprised PBMCs, sampled around atezolizumab (anti-PD-L1) treatment. These receptors were collected from a man between 65 and 80 years old with urothelial cancer. Both conserved end residues are trimmed from each CDR3. Clone size is stated in some rows and not others, as once, few, many or a class when expanded.

cdr3_length: 12; clone_size: NA; v_call: TRBV7-9; cdr3_aa: ATRQGSSGNTIY
cdr3_length: 11; clone_size: NA; v_call: TRBV10-3; cdr3_aa: AISAGGGSPLH
cdr3_length: 12; clone_size: NA; v_call: TRBV9; cdr3_aa: ASSLTLVEGEQY
cdr3_length: 14; clone_size: NA; v_call: TRBV7-2; cdr3_aa: ASSLRDRAPNYGYT
cdr3_length: 12; clone_size: once; v_call: TRBV19; cdr3_aa: ASSPAGMNTEAF
cdr3_length: 12; clone_size: NA; v_call: TRBV7-3; cdr3_aa: ASSPSPGGYEQY
cdr3_length: 13; clone_size: NA; v_call: TRBV6-5; cdr3_aa: ASSYRGTGVNEQF
cdr3_length: 11; clone_size: NA; v_call: TRBV27; cdr3_aa: ASKGQYTDTQY
cdr3_length: 11; clone_size: NA; v_call: TRBV19; cdr3_aa: ASSVDRNNEQF
cdr3_length: 13; clone_size: once; v_call: TRBV7-2; cdr3_aa: ASSLVGQVQNEQY
cdr3_length: 15; clone_size: NA; v_call: TRBV14; cdr3_aa: ASSQDLLAELGNEQF
cdr3_length: 13; clone_size: NA; v_call: TRBV5-4; cdr3_aa: ASSLQGASGNTIY
cdr3_length: 12; clone_size: NA; v_call: TRBV7-2; cdr3_aa: ASSLGRVQETQY